The next 23 T cell receptor beta chains were all read from a single sample in a study of T-cell reconstitution after alpha-beta-depleted transplantation in children (TCRdb year 2016). This sample's treatment or condition label indicates: allogeneic hematopoietic cell transplantation with graft depleted of TCRalphabeta T cells and CD19 B cells. The method was PCR. Sequencing took place on an Illumina HiSeq 2500. TCR library preparation used molecular barcoding, with unique molecular identifiers applied to normalize quantification of the TCRbeta repertoire. TCRdb applied fastp at Q25 and MiXCR to the public reads, then kept only in-frame beta chains. Every distinct CDR3 protein forms one entry, paired with its most common genes and DNA. Recorded for this sample are about 830,000 distinct CDR3 sequences; roughly 15% of them occurred a single time. The ten biggest clones cover approximately 4.5% of the sample.

Specimen: PBMCs, mostly from graft donor cells, collected 360 days after TCRalphabeta/CD19-depleted stem cell transplant. These receptors were obtained from a male patient younger than 18 who had a stem cell transplant for acute lymphoblastic leukemia, so the T cells may come from the graft donor.

Ten or more counts support this clonotype. The chain has TRBV20-1 and TRBJ2-3, with 9 bases lining up with TRBD2. The CDR3 is 13 residues long. CDR1 and CDR2 from the germline V gene are DFQATT and SNEGSKA (reference sequence). V was clipped by 5 bases and J by 4 bases; unmatched bases: 4. The CDR3 here is CSAAGTSPDTQYF. The CDR3 DNA is TGCAGTGCTGCAGGGACTAGCCCAGATACGCAGTATTTT.

This rearrangement joins TRBV9 to TRBJ2-1; the D gene is possibly TRBD2 (6 bases). This CDR3 contains 19 residues. V was trimmed by 0 bases and J by 0 bases, leaving 19 bases between them. Germline values: CDR1 SGDLS, CDR2 YYNGEE. CDR3 amino acids: CASSVGDYSGKSSYNEQFF. The CDR3 nucleotides are TGTGCCAGCAGCGTAGGTGACTATAGCGGTAAAAGCTCCTACAATGAGCAGTTCTTC.

The gene calls are TRBV3-1 and TRBJ2-7; TRBD2 aligns across 10 bases. V was pared by 5 bases and J by 3 bases, with 7 bases of the junction left unmatched. Looked up from germline, CDR1 is LGHDT and CDR2 is YNNKEL (reference sequence). CDR3 length equals 15 residues. The CDR3 DNA reads TGTGCCAGCAGCTATCTAGCGGGAGTTGGCTACGAGCAGTACTTC. Translated, it gives CASSYLAGVGYEQYF.

The table lists this clonotype with many counts. The chain is built from TRBV15 and TRBJ2-7, with 7 bases matching TRBD2. The CDR3 spans 16 residues. V was clipped by 0 bases and J by 7 bases; unmatched bases: 12. CDR1 is LNHNV and CDR2 is YYDKDF in the germline V gene (reference sequence). The CDR3, as DNA: TGTGCCACCAGCAGAGATTGGGGAACTAGCGCTAATGAGCAGTACTTC. Its translation is CATSRDWGTSANEQYF.

This chain links TRBV19 with TRBJ2-1; 7 nucleotides agree with TRBD2. This CDR3 spans 11 amino acids. The junction had 4 bases not matched to a gene; V was cut back by 11 bases and J by 6 bases. Germline values: CDR1 LNHDA, CDR2 SQIVND (reference sequence). In DNA form, the CDR3 reads TGTGCCTCCTGGGAGGGCAATGAGCAGTTCTTC. This translates into CASWEGNEQFF.

This chain uses TRBV12-5 with TRBJ2-1, with no clear D. The V end lost 0 bases, the J end lost 3 bases, and 12 bases lay between the germline ends. Germline V lookup: CDR1 LGHNT, CDR2 FRNRAP. CDR3 size: 16 residues. CDR3 bases: TGTGCTAGTGGTTTGGTAGGAGCTGAATTCTACAATGAGCAGTTCTTC. It translates to CASGLVGAEFYNEQFF.

The chain employs TRBV4-1 and TRBJ2-1; weak D call: TRBD2 (6 bases). Germline CDR1 reads MGHRA; CDR2 reads YSYEKL. Trimming pared 5 bases from V and 3 bases from J, leaving 20 bases between. CDR3 length: 17 amino acids. The CDR3 spells CASSLAANPGVYNEQFF. CDR3 sequence (DNA): TGCGCCAGCAGCTTAGCGGCCAACCCTGGGGTCTACAATGAGCAGTTCTTC.

This clonotype was seen repeatedly, ten times or more. V and J are TRBV11-1 and TRBJ2-3; D may be TRBD1 or TRBD2 (7 bases each). Germline CDR1 is SGHAT and CDR2 is FQDESV (reference sequence). The CDR3 spans 20 residues. The ends were cut back, 7 bases at V and 0 bases at J, with 29 bases in the middle. The CDR3 nucleotides read TGTGCCAGCACCCTCCCCAGGGGGTTTCAGCGGGGAACTAGCACAGATACGCAGTATTTT. Translating it yields CASTLPRGFQRGTSTDTQYF.

V and J are TRBV5-1 and TRBJ1-1, with TRBD1 identical over 7 bases. This CDR3 has 16 residues. Trimming took 1 base from V and 10 from J; bases not matched to a gene: 16. The germline V gene has CDR1 SGHRS and CDR2 YFSETQ. The CDR3 DNA is TGCGCCAGCAGCTTGATCGCTACGACCCGGGACAGCGTAGCTTTCTTT. Its translation: CASSLIATTRDSVAFF.

The rearrangement joins TRBV9 to TRBJ2-7; 11 bases fit TRBD2. In germline, CDR1 is SGDLS, CDR2 YYNGEE. Trimming took 3 bases from V and 4 from J; bases not matched to a gene: 6. The CDR3 is 15 amino acids. CDR3 loop: CASSAGSGGEYEQYF. The CDR3 bases are TGTGCCAGCAGCGCCGGTAGCGGGGGGGAGTACGAGCAGTACTTC.

This clonotype was seen repeatedly, ten times or more. The chain employs TRBV5-5 and TRBJ2-1; TRBD1 aligns across 8 bases. J gave up 4 bases and V 5 bases, and 5 bases lay outside the gene matches. The germline V gene encodes CDR1 SGHKS and CDR2 YYEKEE (reference sequence). The CDR3 extends over 14 amino acids. Here the CDR3 reads CASRPGQEYNEQFF. CDR3 in DNA: TGTGCCAGCAGACCGGGACAGGAATACAATGAGCAGTTCTTC.

This clonotype was detected only a few times. The V and J genes are TRBV2 and TRBJ1-4; D remains ambiguous. The CDR3 spans 14 residues. Trimming stripped 2 bases from V and 4 bases from J, with 8 bases between. Germline loops: CDR1 SNHLY, CDR2 FYNNEI. The CDR3 DNA sequence: TGTGCCAGCAGTGAAACCAGGTTTAATGAAAAACTGTTTTTT. The encoded protein is CASSETRFNEKLFF.

This clonotype appeared many times. The chain has TRBV12-3 or TRBV12-4 and TRBJ1-3; D is unclear. The V gene lost 6 bases and the J gene lost 1 base, with 10 bases spanning the gap. The CDR3 is 14 amino acids. CDR3 sequence: CASSFGSSGNTIYF. CDR3 nucleotide sequence: TGTGCCAGCAGCTTTGGCAGTTCTGGAAACACCATATATTTT.

In this sample, this clonotype turned up many times. This chain links TRBV29-1 with TRBJ2-3; D possibly corresponds to TRBD1 (6 bases). Trimming pared 6 bases from V and 2 bases from J, leaving 12 bases between. The CDR3 loop spans 13 amino acids. In germline, CDR1 is SQVTM, CDR2 ANQGSEA. The CDR3 protein is CSVDAGVTDTQYF. As DNA, the CDR3 is TGCAGCGTAGATGCAGGGGTCACAGATACGCAGTATTTT.

This clonotype was counted a few times. The J gene is TRBJ2-3, the V gene TRBV7-6; no definite D call. Germline lookup yields CDR1 SGHVS and CDR2 FNYEAQ. The ends were cut back, 0 bases at V and 3 bases at J, with 7 bases in the middle. The CDR3 sequence is 14 residues long. The CDR3 sequence: CASSLASTTDTQYF. CDR3 DNA sequence: TGTGCCAGCAGCTTAGCCAGCACAACAGATACGCAGTATTTT.

This clonotype was picked up a small number of times. The chain combines TRBV12-3 or TRBV12-4 with TRBJ2-1; 7 bases match TRBD1. The CDR3 contains 13 residues. V was clipped by 6 bases and J by 8 bases; unmatched bases: 7. CDR3 residues: CASRRGQADEQFF. CDR3 nucleotide sequence: TGTGCCAGCAGAAGAGGACAGGCCGATGAGCAGTTCTTC.

This chain joins TRBV5-1 and TRBJ2-2; D may be TRBD1 or TRBD2 (6 bases each). CDR3 length: 14 residues. Germline assignment: CDR1 SGHRS and CDR2 YFSETQ. The V end lost 6 bases, the J end lost 6 bases, and 15 bases lay between the germline ends. The CDR3 DNA reads TGCGCCAGCATCCTGACGGAGGGGGCCGGGGAGCTGTTTTTT. Translation gives CASILTEGAGELFF.

The V and J genes are TRBV7-9 and TRBJ2-3; D call uncertain. This CDR3 has 14 residues. Trimming removed 4 bases from V and 7 bases from J, with 15 bases in between. Germline V gives CDR1 SEHNR, CDR2 FQNEAQ (reference sequence). For the CDR3, the DNA is TGTGCCAGCAGCTCCCGGTTTGTTGTTTATACGCAGTATTTT. It codes for CASSSRFVVYTQYF.

This clonotype came up many times. V is TRBV12-3 or TRBV12-4 and J is TRBJ2-1; a weak D match, TRBD2 (6 bases). The CDR3 consists of 14 residues. Trimming removed 0 bases from V and 6 bases from J, with 9 bases in between. CDR3 residues: CASSLARDSNEQFF. CDR3 in DNA: TGTGCCAGCAGTTTAGCGCGGGACTCCAATGAGCAGTTCTTC.

The CDR3 DNA reads as TGCGCCAGCAGCTTGGCCGGGCGGCTCCGCTATGGCTACACCTTC. Translation gives CASSLAGRLRYGYTF. J is TRBJ1-2 and V is TRBV5-1; D remains ambiguous. Germline-derived CDR1 and CDR2 are SGHRS and YFSETQ. The V end lost 0 bases, the J end lost 4 bases, and 13 bases lay between the germline ends. This CDR3 contains 15 residues. Supplemented by reference TRBV5-1 and TRBJ1-2, the full variable domain reads KAGVTQTPRYLIKTRGQQVTLSCSPISGHRSVSWYQQTPGQGLQFLFEYFSETQRNKGNFPGRFSGRQFSNSRSEMNVSTLELGDSALYLCASSLAGRLRYGYTFGSGTRLTVV.

This clonotype was observed a handful of times. The rearrangement links TRBV5-1 to TRBJ1-3; D ambiguous. The CDR3 extends over 16 amino acids. From germline, CDR1 is SGHRS and CDR2 YFSETQ. V dropped 0 bases and J dropped 3 bases, with 13 bases sitting between them. The CDR3 nucleotides read TGCGCCAGCAGCTTGGCCAGGCTCTCTGATGGAAACACCATATATTTT. This translates into CASSLARLSDGNTIYF.

The chain couples TRBV27 to TRBJ2-1; D is unresolved. Trimming stripped 2 bases from V and 4 bases from J, with 12 bases between. Germline V gives CDR1 MNHEY, CDR2 SMNVEV (reference sequence). The CDR3 runs 15 residues. The CDR3 loop reads CASSLNYAIYNEQFF. For the CDR3, the DNA is TGTGCCAGCAGTTTAAACTACGCTATATACAATGAGCAGTTCTTC.

This clonotype was detected a few times. This chain joins TRBV5-1 and TRBJ1-1; D unclear. The CDR3 length is 13 residues. V dropped 8 bases and J dropped 4 bases, with 15 bases sitting between them. Germline V gene lookup returns CDR1 SGHRS and CDR2 YFSETQ. CDR3 sequence reads: CASLRGATTEAFF. DNA for the CDR3: TGCGCCAGTCTCCGGGGTGCCACCACTGAAGCTTTCTTT. The entire variable domain, with the rest obtained from reference TRBV5-1 and TRBJ1-1, is as follows: KAGVTQTPRYLIKTRGQQVTLSCSPISGHRSVSWYQQTPGQGLQFLFEYFSETQRNKGNFPGRFSGRQFSNSRSEMNVSTLELGDSALYLCASLRGATTEAFFGQGTRLTVV.